The source of this T cell receptor (beta chain) is a study of OX40 agonist ivuxolimab in advanced cancers. About the research overall: Ivuxolimab was administered intravenously to patients at 0.01 to 10 mg/kg every 2 weeks.

Repertoires were generated with immunoSEQ multiplex PCR, while TCRdb's copy carries only in-frame clones and drops some. In the table there are 80,000 to 95,000 clones, 88% of which are singletons. The CDR3 covers 17 residues. The junction had 14 bases not matched to a gene; V was cut back by 4 bases and J by 3 bases. The germline CDR1 and CDR2 sequences are SGHTS and YDEGEE. The V gene is TRBV5-8, the J gene TRBJ2-3; TRBD1 agrees at 7 bases. The sample was CD4+ or CD8+ T cells sorted from blood, taken in a trial of the OX40 agonist ivuxolimab. This sequence was found in an adult with an advanced solid tumor such as melanoma, head and neck, liver or kidney cancer. For the CDR3, the DNA is TGTGCCAGCAGCGGATACAGGGGAGAGTATGGGACAGATACGCAGTATTTT. Translating gives CASSGYRGEYGTDTQYF.